This T cell receptor beta chain was obtained from a study of beta chain features in type 1 diabetes. The study, taken as a whole, reports: Type 1 diabetes patients showed a moderate but significant shortening of TCRB CDR3s in all four CD4+ subsets. PCR may have favored shorter templates equally in patients and controls. Reduced insertions and increased deletions marked VDJ junctions in type 1 diabetes patients. In these data, an HLA type influence on TCRB rearrangement remained unresolved.

This clone was observed a few times. Its antigen remains unidentified. The CDR3 spans 15 residues. CDR1 is MNHNS, CDR2 SASEGT, per germline. Trimming removed 5 bases from V and 6 bases from J; junction bases left unmatched: 10. A heparinised blood draw that averaged roughly 120 mL was obtained once from each donor. Expressed TCRB transcripts were sequenced because the isolated RNA had all been reverse transcribed beforehand. Repertoires were generated with immunoSEQ multiplex PCR, while TCRdb's copy carries only in-frame clones and drops some. The top ten clones hold approximately 0.022% of a sample with 600,000 to 700,000 clones, under 15% of them seen once.

The TCR comes from a man aged 18 to 29 with type 1 diabetes. The sample taken for sequencing was naive CD4+ T cells from blood. This sequence joins TRBV6-1 and TRBJ2-3, with 8 bases identical to TRBD1. CDR3 residues: CASSSGTGGVDTQYF. The CDR3 DNA is TGTGCCAGCAGTTCGGGAACAGGGGGTGTGGATACGCAGTATTTT.